The 9 T cell receptor beta chains below all came from one sample that was sequenced in a study of CD8 T cells in ankylosing spondylitis. TCRdb re-called the 5' RACE reads with MiXCR, one entry per CDR3 protein. The sample lists roughly 130,000 distinct CDR3 sequences, roughly 8.8% occurring once. Material for sequencing was blood, either unsorted or a sorted T cell fraction (not recorded which). These receptors were taken from a male donor with ankylosing spondylitis or in good health (not recorded which).

Notes on this clonotype: At one end, the junction sequence differs from germline, possibly due to a read error. The V gene is TRBV7-2, the J gene TRBJ2-6, with D perhaps matching TRBD1 or TRBD2 (6 bases each). Germline V lookup: CDR1 SGHTA, CDR2 FQGNSA. The CDR3 totals 20 residues. The CDR3 region has the DNA TGTGCCAGCAGCTTAGCTCCTGCGCGGGGTGGGGGCTCTGGGGCCAACGGCCTGACTTTC. It codes for CASSLAPARGGGSGANGLTF.

This clonotype has at least ten counts. This sequence joins TRBV20-1 and TRBJ2-2; possible D gene TRBD1, 6 bases. V lost 0 bases, J lost 1 base, and 12 bases lay in between. Germline V lookup: CDR1 DFQATT, CDR2 SNEGSKA (reference sequence). The CDR3 extends over 16 amino acids. The CDR3: CSARDVRGGNTGELFF. The CDR3 DNA reads as TGCAGTGCTAGAGATGTAAGAGGGGGGAACACCGGGGAGCTGTTTTTT.

This clonotype was picked up many times. The V and J genes are TRBV5-6 and TRBJ2-3; no definite D call. Trimming stripped 2 bases from V and 4 bases from J, with 14 bases between. Germline V gene lookup returns CDR1 SGHDT and CDR2 YYEEEE. CDR3 length: 15 residues. The CDR3 loop is CASSFPTERPDTQYF. CDR3 bases: TGTGCCAGCAGCTTCCCGACCGAGCGTCCAGATACGCAGTATTTT.

In its sample, this clonotype was seen many times. J is TRBJ2-7 and V is TRBV20-1; 10 bases map to TRBD1. In germline, CDR1 is DFQATT, CDR2 SNEGSKA (reference sequence). The V and J ends lost 3 bases and 5 bases, in that order; junction bases with no gene match: 4. This CDR3 is 13 amino acids long. CDR3 residues: CSARGTGVHEQYF. The CDR3 bases are TGCAGTGCTAGGGGGACAGGGGTCCACGAGCAGTACTTC.

This clonotype was counted at least ten times. The genes are TRBV2 and TRBJ2-2; 7 bases align to TRBD1. The V gene end was trimmed by 7 bases and the J gene end by 6 bases; junction bases not matched to a gene: 8. The germline CDR1 and CDR2 sequences are SNHLY and FYNNEI. The CDR3 is made up of 14 amino acids. In DNA form, the CDR3 reads TGTGCCAGCACTCCGACAGGGTGGGCCGGGGAGCTGTTTTTT. This encodes CASTPTGWAGELFF.

This clonotype was seen repeatedly, ten times or more. This chain connects TRBV9 to TRBJ2-1; no definite D call. CDR3 size: 15 residues. V gave up 0 bases and J gave up 4 bases, with 11 bases separating them. The germline gives CDR1 SGDLS, CDR2 YYNGEE. CDR3 nucleotide sequence: TGTGCCAGCAGCGTAGATCGGCAGCCTTACAATGAGCAGTTCTTC. This encodes CASSVDRQPYNEQFF.

This clonotype was counted a few times. The genes are TRBV7-2 and TRBJ2-3; D may be TRBD2 (6 bases). Trimming left V 3 bases short and J 0 bases short, with 10 bases between. In germline, CDR1 is SGHTA, CDR2 FQGNSA. The CDR3 totals 15 residues. DNA for the CDR3: TGTGCCAGCAGCTTTGGGGGGACTAGCACAGATACGCAGTATTTT. This encodes CASSFGGTSTDTQYF.

The J gene is TRBJ2-1, the V gene TRBV12-3 or TRBV12-4, with 13 bases that match TRBD2. The CDR3 covers 16 residues. V lost 6 bases to trimming and J lost 7 bases; unmatched junction nucleotides: 9. The DNA for the CDR3 is TGTGCCAGCAGACTCACGGGACTAGCGGGATTAAATGAGCAGTTCTTC. Its translation: CASRLTGLAGLNEQFF.

Many counts were recorded for this clonotype. V usage is TRBV28 and J usage is TRBJ2-7; D ambiguous. Trimming cost V 3 bases and J 7 bases, with 10 bases left between them. CDR1 is MDHEN and CDR2 is SYDVKM in the germline V gene. The CDR3 covers 12 residues. The CDR3 spells CASSFGGWEQYF. CDR3 in DNA: TGTGCCAGCAGTTTTGGTGGATGGGAGCAGTACTTC.